This TCR beta chain stems from a study of CD8 T cells in Susac syndrome. The multiple sclerosis control cohort comprised treatment-naive individuals presenting with stable or active relapsing-remitting disease. Negative isolation was applied to CD8+ and CD4+ T cells, and FACS enrichment was applied to TEMRA cells. The CDR3 totals 14 residues. Trimming removed 2 bases at V and 5 bases at J, with 12 bases between. Germline CDR1 MGHRA, CDR2 YSYEKL. Random hexamers served to reverse transcribe roughly 0.5 to 1 ug RNA. The immunoSEQ assay covered 54 Vbeta and 13 Jbeta segments for CDR3. TCRdb used MiXCR to reprocess the immunoSEQ multiplex PCR reads, holding one entry per CDR3 protein. The sample lists a few hundred thousand distinct CDR3 sequences, 85% to 95% occurring once.

Sequencing was performed on CD4+ T cells from PBMCs. The sequence derives from a human donor with multiple sclerosis. The rearrangement links TRBV4-1 to TRBJ2-5, with D uncertain. The CDR3 DNA sequence: TGCGCCAGCAGCCAACTCCCCGCGCAGGAGACCCAGTACTTC. Its protein is CASSQLPAQETQYF.